These 29 T cell receptor beta chains share one sample of origin, sequenced in a study of shared clonotypes between healthy human individuals. Method: immunoSEQ multiplex PCR; TCRdb's copy keeps in-frame clones and lacks some. The sample holds some 1,100,000 clones, more than 75% seen once. Material for sequencing was memory CD4+ T cells from PBMCs. Subset specified: CD45RA-negative fraction. Source of these receptors: a man aged 18 to 30 in good health. Some clones in this sample may be carry-over from other donors' samples.

The chain joins TRBV18 to TRBJ2-3; 7 bases line up with TRBD1. CDR3 size: 15 residues. The germline gives CDR1 KGHSH, CDR2 LQKENI. The V segment lost 5 bases and the J segment 1 base; nucleotides outside the gene matches: 6. CDR3 DNA sequence: TGTGCCAGCTCAGAACCGGGACAGCGCACAGATACGCAGTATTTT. Translation: CASSEPGQRTDTQYF.

The sample holds a few counts of this clone. V and J are TRBV5-4 and TRBJ2-7, with TRBD1 matching over 9 bases. V shed 3 bases and J 5 bases; nucleotides not matched to a gene: 9. The CDR3 loop spans 15 amino acids. Looked up from germline, CDR1 is SGHNT and CDR2 is YYREEE (reference sequence). CDR3 bases: TGTGCCAGCAGCTCAAAACAGGGGGCGAAGGACGAGCAGTACTTC. Translated, it gives CASSSKQGAKDEQYF.

The genes are TRBV28 and TRBJ1-1; maybe TRBD1 (6 bases). The germline V gene has CDR1 MDHEN and CDR2 SYDVKM. There are 14 residues in the CDR3. V dropped 2 bases and J dropped 5 bases, with 12 bases sitting between them. The CDR3 region is CASSLPGGRTEAFF. As DNA, the CDR3 is TGTGCCAGCAGTTTACCGGGGGGGCGGACTGAAGCTTTCTTT. Full variable domain (rest looked up from reference TRBV28 and TRBJ1-1): DVKVTQSSRYLVKRTGEKVFLECVQDMDHENMFWYRQDPGLGLRLIYFSYDVKMKEKGDIPEGYSVSREKKERFSLILESASTNQTSMYLCASSLPGGRTEAFFGQGTRLTVV.

The rearrangement uses TRBV30 and TRBJ2-7, with 7 bases identical to TRBD2. The CDR3 covers 15 residues. V dropped 4 bases and J dropped 4; count of bases not matched to a gene: 13. The germline V gene has CDR1 GTSNPN and CDR2 SVGIG (reference sequence). This chain's CDR3 is CAWTPLATSRYEQYF. CDR3 coding DNA: TGTGCCTGGACCCCCCTTGCGACTAGCAGGTACGAGCAGTACTTC.

For this clone: A far larger clone is one nucleotide away, so this likely arose from a read error. The CDR3, as DNA: TGTGCCAGCAGGTCGACTAACGGGAGTGGCACCGGGGAGCTGTTTTTT. It specifies CASRSTNGSGTGELFF. The chain uses TRBV6-6 and TRBJ2-2, with D perhaps TRBD2 (6 bases). Germline CDR1 reads MNHNY; CDR2 reads SVGAGI (reference sequence). V lost 6 bases, J lost 4 bases, and 18 bases lay in between. This CDR3 spans 16 amino acids.

The genes are TRBV2 and TRBJ1-1; D is undetermined. From germline, CDR1 is SNHLY and CDR2 FYNNEI. V lost 2 bases and J lost 1, with 5 bases in between. The CDR3 runs 13 residues. Written as DNA, the CDR3 is TGTGCCAGCAGTGAAACGAGGAACACTGAAGCTTTCTTT. Its protein product is CASSETRNTEAFF.

This rearrangement joins TRBV30 to TRBJ2-1; 10 positions match TRBD1. The V segment lost 4 bases and the J segment 5 bases; nucleotides outside the gene matches: 5. Germline-derived CDR1 and CDR2 are GTSNPN and SVGIG (reference sequence). This CDR3 is 14 amino acids long. CDR3 sequence: CAWNDRGLDNEQFF. DNA for the CDR3: TGTGCCTGGAATGACAGGGGGCTTGACAATGAGCAGTTCTTC.

This clone has only one observation. The rearrangement uses TRBV14 and TRBJ2-3; 11 nucleotides line up with TRBD2. Germline V gene sequence: CDR1 SGHDN, CDR2 FVKESK. Trimming cost V 2 bases and J 3 bases; bases outside gene matches: 13. The CDR3 is 19 amino acids. CDR3: CASSQWRGTSGRGTDTQYF. DNA of the CDR3: TGTGCCAGCAGCCAATGGAGGGGCACTAGCGGGAGAGGAACAGATACGCAGTATTTT. The full variable domain, rest sourced from reference TRBV14 and TRBJ2-3, is EAGVTQFPSHSVIEKGQTVTLRCDPISGHDNLYWYRRVMGKEIKFLLHFVKESKQDESGMPNNRFLAERTGGTYSTLKVQPAELEDSGVYFCASSQWRGTSGRGTDTQYFGPGTRLTVL.

This clone was recorded a few times. The chain uses TRBV5-1 and TRBJ2-2, with D unresolved. Germline CDR1 SGHRS, CDR2 YFSETQ. CDR3 length equals 16 residues. V shed 0 bases and J shed 1 base, with 10 bases lying between them. CDR3 nucleotides: TGCGCCAGCAGCTTGGAGCGCCTAGGGAACACCGGGGAGCTGTTTTTT. Protein: CASSLERLGNTGELFF.

The genes are TRBV28 and TRBJ1-1, with 8 bases matching TRBD1. Germline CDR1 MDHEN, CDR2 SYDVKM. Trimming at V came to 2 bases and at J to 4 bases, leaving 6 bases not matched to a gene. The CDR3 runs to 15 residues. The CDR3 is CASSLPGQGFTEAFF. In nucleotides, the CDR3 is TGTGCCAGCAGTTTACCCGGACAGGGTTTCACTGAAGCTTTCTTT.

CDR3 coding DNA: TGTGCCAGCAGTATAGCGGGAGGGGCCTACAATGAGCAGTTCTTC. Its translation: CASSIAGGAYNEQFF. The V call is TRBV7-8, the J call TRBJ2-1; 11 bases match TRBD2. CDR3 length equals 15 residues. The V gene end was trimmed by 6 bases and the J gene end by 2 bases; junction bases not matched to a gene: 3. Looked up from germline, CDR1 is SGHVS and CDR2 is FQNEAQ.

The rearrangement joins TRBV5-1 to TRBJ2-7; D gene uncertain. From germline, CDR1 is SGHRS and CDR2 YFSETQ. Trimming took 4 bases from V and 3 from J, leaving 11 bases between them. The CDR3 loop spans 13 amino acids. The CDR3 loop reads CASSPGRYYEQYF. The CDR3 DNA follows: TGCGCCAGCAGCCCCGGACGGTACTACGAGCAGTACTTC.

Notes on this clone: Distinct nucleotide sequences in the sample also encode this CDR3. The chain links TRBV28 to TRBJ1-2, with D perhaps TRBD1 (5 bases). Trimming pared 6 bases from V and 0 bases from J, leaving 11 bases between. This CDR3 region has 14 residues. The germline V gene encodes CDR1 MDHEN and CDR2 SYDVKM. CDR3 region: CASSPDRPNYGYTF. As DNA, the CDR3 is TGTGCCAGCAGCCCCGACAGACCTAACTATGGCTACACCTTC.

The V gene is TRBV5-6, the J gene TRBJ1-4; 8 bases agree with TRBD1. V was clipped by 3 bases and J by 0 bases; unmatched bases: 4. The CDR3 contains 16 residues. Germline V lookup: CDR1 SGHDT, CDR2 YYEEEE. The DNA for the CDR3 is TGTGCCAGCAGCTGGACAGGGTCTACAACTAATGAAAAACTGTTTTTT. Its translation is CASSWTGSTTNEKLFF.

This clone was detected many times. Other DNA sequences in this specimen translate into the identical CDR3. The chain has TRBV7-3 and TRBJ2-2; D may be TRBD1 (6 bases). The germline V gene has CDR1 SGHTA and CDR2 FQGTGA. CDR3 size: 13 residues. V was shortened by 5 bases and J by 4 bases, with 8 bases between the two germline ends. The CDR3 here is CASSPQGTGELFF. In DNA form, the CDR3 reads TGTGCCAGCAGCCCACAGGGCACCGGGGAGCTGTTTTTT.

V usage is TRBV28 and J usage is TRBJ1-2; TRBD1 agrees at 7 bases. There are 16 residues in the CDR3. V lost 3 bases and J lost 1; bases outside the gene matches: 8. Germline V CDR1 and CDR2: MDHEN, SYDVKM. The CDR3 coding sequence is TGTGCCAGCAGTTTCCCCGGGGACAGCCTTAACTATGGCTACACCTTC. Amino acid sequence: CASSFPGDSLNYGYTF.

The chain is built from TRBV7-2 and TRBJ1-5; 8 bases align to TRBD1. This CDR3 has 17 residues. Trimming cost V 1 base and J 3 bases; bases outside gene matches: 8. CDR1 is SGHTA, CDR2 FQGNSA, per germline. The CDR3 sequence is CASSLGPPGQANQPQHF. The CDR3 DNA follows: TGTGCCAGCAGCTTAGGTCCCCCGGGACAGGCCAATCAGCCCCAGCATTTT.

This clone was recorded a few times. The CDR3 bases are TGTGCCTGGAGTAGGACTAGCGGGAGGGCCTACGAGCAGTACTTC. Its protein product is CAWSRTSGRAYEQYF. The chain joins TRBV30 to TRBJ2-7; 15 bases fit TRBD2. Trimming at V came to 2 bases and at J to 2 bases, leaving 1 base not matched to a gene. This CDR3 is built from 15 residues. Germline V gene sequence: CDR1 GTSNPN, CDR2 SVGIG (reference sequence). Combining the CDR3 with reference TRBV30 and TRBJ2-7 gives the whole variable domain SQTIHQWPATLVQPVGSPLSLECTVEGTSNPNLYWYRQAAGRGLQLLFYSVGIGQISSEVPQNLSASRPQDRQFILSSKKLLLSDSGFYLCAWSRTSGRAYEQYFGPGTRLTVT.

This clone was recorded only once. The chain employs TRBV5-6 and TRBJ2-4; TRBD1 matches at 7 bases. There are 14 residues in the CDR3. Germline loops: CDR1 SGHDT, CDR2 YYEEEE. V shed 4 bases, J shed 3 bases, and the junction held 4 bases outside the gene matches. The CDR3 protein is CASSRQGGKNIQYF. DNA of the CDR3: TGTGCCAGCAGCCGACAGGGCGGCAAAAACATTCAGTACTTC.

The rearrangement uses TRBV7-2 and TRBJ1-1, with D perhaps matching TRBD1 (6 bases). The CDR3 spans 14 residues. Trimming left V 5 bases short and J 4 bases short, with 14 bases between. Germline-derived CDR1 and CDR2 are SGHTA and FQGNSA. The CDR3 is CASSPRGGSTEAFF. The CDR3 DNA sequence: TGTGCCAGCAGCCCCCGAGGGGGGAGCACTGAAGCTTTCTTT.

This clone was recorded once. The J gene is TRBJ1-4, the V gene TRBV11-2; D possibly corresponds to TRBD1 (5 bases). The V and J ends lost 2 bases and 8 bases respectively, with 21 bases between them. This CDR3 contains 17 residues. Per germline, CDR1 SGHAT and CDR2 FQNNGV. The CDR3 is CASSLNGLFGAEEKLFF. CDR3 DNA sequence: TGTGCCAGCAGCTTAAACGGACTCTTCGGGGCCGAGGAAAAACTGTTTTTT. Supplemented by reference TRBV11-2 and TRBJ1-4, the full variable domain reads EAGVAQSPRYKIIEKRQSVAFWCNPISGHATLYWYQQILGQGPKLLIQFQNNGVVDDSQLPKDRFSAERLKGVDSTLKIQPAKLEDSAVYLCASSLNGLFGAEEKLFFGSGTQLSVL.

The CDR3 DNA reads as TGTGCCAGCAGCACAGCTAGCGGGAACACCTACGAGCAGTACTTC. Protein: CASSTASGNTYEQYF. This chain links TRBV5-4 with TRBJ2-7; TRBD2 matches 9 bases. J gave up 2 bases and V 4 bases, and 7 bases lay outside the gene matches. Looked up from germline, CDR1 is SGHNT and CDR2 is YYREEE (reference sequence). The CDR3 runs to 15 residues.

J is TRBJ2-3 and V is TRBV9; TRBD2 aligns across 8 bases. CDR1 is SGDLS, CDR2 YYNGEE, per germline. The V gene end was trimmed by 4 bases and the J gene end by 4 bases; junction bases not matched to a gene: 14. The CDR3 consists of 17 residues. CDR3 protein: CASSPRRAGGTSDTQYF. The CDR3 DNA is TGTGCCAGCAGCCCACGTCGGGCGGGAGGCACCTCAGATACGCAGTATTTT. Using reference TRBV9 and TRBJ2-3 for the parts outside the CDR3, the full variable domain is DSGVTQTPKHLITATGQRVTLRCSPRSGDLSVYWYQQSLDQGLQFLIQYYNGEERAKGNILERFSAQQFPDLHSELNLSSLELGDSALYFCASSPRRAGGTSDTQYFGPGTRLTVL.

In DNA form, the CDR3 reads TGTGCCAGCAGCGTACAAAGCGGGAGTGCAGATACGCAGTATTTT. Translation gives CASSVQSGSADTQYF. This chain uses TRBV9 with TRBJ2-3; TRBD2 matches 8 bases. V lost 1 base to trimming and J lost 4 bases; unmatched junction nucleotides: 5. The CDR3 has 15 amino acids. The germline V gene has CDR1 SGDLS and CDR2 YYNGEE.

This clone was seen once. The chain uses TRBV5-6 and TRBJ1-2; D is possibly TRBD1 (5 bases). CDR1 and CDR2 from the germline V gene are SGHDT and YYEEEE. The CDR3 has 16 amino acids. The ends were cut back, 0 bases at V and 4 bases at J, with 16 bases in the middle. The DNA of the CDR3 is TGTGCCAGCAGCTTGGTTGGGACCACTAAGGGCTATGGCTACACCTTC. Its translation: CASSLVGTTKGYGYTF.

This clone was detected a few times. The V and J genes are TRBV5-1 and TRBJ2-7; D could derive from TRBD1 or TRBD2 (5 bases each). V was pared by 3 bases and J by 2 bases, with 9 bases between. Per the germline V gene, CDR1 is SGHRS and CDR2 is YFSETQ. The CDR3 contains 13 residues. The CDR3 region is CASSWDGTYEQYF. CDR3 nucleotide sequence: TGCGCCAGCAGCTGGGACGGAACCTACGAGCAGTACTTC.

Only one count was recorded for this clone. Germline and junction disagree at one end, which may indicate a read error. The V call is TRBV5-1, the J call TRBJ2-7; no clear D. This CDR3 is built from 8 residues. CDR1 and CDR2 from the germline V gene are SGHRS and YFSETQ. CDR3 nucleotides: TGCGCCAGCAGCGGCCTACGGTTC. Residues: CASSGLRF.

J is TRBJ2-5 and V is TRBV29-1, with 12 positions matching TRBD1. The better agreement between TRBJ2-7 and the DNA end casts doubt on the J call. There are 14 residues in the CDR3. The germline V gene has CDR1 SQVTM and CDR2 ANQGSEA. CDR3 residues: CSALGGQGADEQYF. In DNA, the CDR3 is TGCAGCGCCTTAGGGGGACAGGGGGCGGACGAGCAGTACTTC.

The chain uses TRBV20-1 and TRBJ1-2, with no clear D. From germline, CDR1 is DFQATT and CDR2 SNEGSKA (reference sequence). CDR3 size: 10 residues. V was shortened by 6 bases and J by 4 bases, with 6 bases between the two germline ends. The CDR3 nucleotides are TGCAGTGCGAAGGCCTATGGCTACACCTTC. Translating gives CSAKAYGYTF.